This TCR beta chain was profiled in a study of blood T cell repertoires in COVID-19. Trimming took off 11 bases at V and 5 bases at J, with 21 bases between the two ends. CDR1 and CDR2 from the germline V gene are MNHEY and SVGAGI. The CDR3 has 14 amino acids. The repertoire was sequenced with immunoSEQ multiplex PCR; TCRdb's copy has only in-frame clones and lacks some. The profile shows around 120,000 clones, under 85% of them singletons. The chain carries TRBV6-5 and TRBJ2-5; possibly TRBD2 for D (7 bases). The sequencing sample was made of peripheral blood. This TCR was recovered from a man aged 35 to 55 with active or convalescent COVID-19. The CDR3 sequence: CAVREGGASETQYF. For the CDR3, the DNA is TGTGCCGTACGAGAGGGGGGGGCTTCGGAGACCCAGTACTTC.